This T cell receptor (beta chain) emerged from a study of blood T cells in healthy people across ages. Whole-study findings and limits: Unknown donor CMV status possibly confounded expanded clonotype changes. Naive CD4+ cells and diversity were both higher in long-lived donors than in aged donors.

V lost 5 bases and J 11 bases, leaving 27 bases between the germline ends. The germline V gene has CDR1 DFQATT and CDR2 SNEGSKA (reference sequence). CDR3 length: 15 residues. PCR was performed a second time for roughly 7 to 11 cycles using a sample-barcoded 5' primer and a J-beta primer mix. MiXCR, applied by TCRdb to the 5' RACE reads, yields one record per CDR3 protein. The profile covers about 1.8 million distinct CDR3 sequences, with 49% appearing a single time and less than 2.5% taken by the ten largest. Concerning this clonotype: Its antigen is unknown.

The specimen sequenced was blood. V usage is TRBV20-1 and J usage is TRBJ2-5, with TRBD2 as a possible D gene (5 bases). This TCR was sampled from a woman in her thirties or forties in good health. For the CDR3, the DNA is TGCAGTGCTGCGCACAGCGAGGGAGACTACAATGAGCAGTACTTC. Encoded protein: CSAAHSEGDYNEQYF.